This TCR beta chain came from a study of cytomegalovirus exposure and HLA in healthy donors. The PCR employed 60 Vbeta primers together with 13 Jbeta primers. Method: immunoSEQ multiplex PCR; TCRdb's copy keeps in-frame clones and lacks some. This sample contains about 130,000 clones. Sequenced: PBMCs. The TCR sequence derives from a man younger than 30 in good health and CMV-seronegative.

CDR3: CAWETGTDYGYTF. DNA of the CDR3: TGTGCCTGGGAAACCGGGACAGACTATGGCTACACCTTC. This chain joins TRBV30 and TRBJ1-2; 7 nucleotides line up with TRBD1. Losses at the gene ends were 5 bases for V and 3 bases for J; bases not matched to a gene: 6. This CDR3 spans 13 amino acids. CDR1 is GTSNPN and CDR2 is SVGIG in the germline V gene (reference sequence).